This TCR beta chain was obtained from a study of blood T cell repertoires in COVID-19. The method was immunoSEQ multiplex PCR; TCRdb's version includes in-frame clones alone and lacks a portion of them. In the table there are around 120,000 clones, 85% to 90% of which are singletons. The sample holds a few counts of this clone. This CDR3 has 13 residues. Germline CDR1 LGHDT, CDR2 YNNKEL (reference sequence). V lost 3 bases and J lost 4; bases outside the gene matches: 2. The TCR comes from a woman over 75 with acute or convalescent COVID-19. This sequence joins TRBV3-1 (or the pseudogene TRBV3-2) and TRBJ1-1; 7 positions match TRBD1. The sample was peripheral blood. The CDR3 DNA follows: TGTGCCAGCAGCCAGAGGGGGCTCACTGAAGCTTTCTTT. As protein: CASSQRGLTEAFF.